This entry lists 11 T cell receptor beta chains sequenced from one sample in a study of control samples from healthy donors and cancer patients. Only in-frame clones appear in the TCRdb table, and some are missing; sequencing was by immunoSEQ multiplex PCR. The table records about 79,000 clones, approximately 93% of them present only once. Sequencing was done on a sample of PBMCs. These receptors originate from a woman between 40 and 55 years old with lung cancer.

This clone is a singleton in its sample. The J gene is TRBJ1-3, the V gene TRBV14; D ambiguous. The germline V and J ends were trimmed by 4 bases and 4 bases, with 8 bases remaining between them. The CDR3 has 13 amino acids. Germline V gene data show CDR1 as SGHDN and CDR2 as FVKESK. The CDR3 DNA reads as TGTGCCAGCAGCCCCCCGTGGGGAAACACCATATATTTT. Protein sequence: CASSPPWGNTIYF.

This clone appeared once. The chain combines TRBV6-5 with TRBJ2-2; 7 nucleotides match TRBD1. Unmatched junction bases numbered 9, after V lost 9 bases and J lost 5 bases. The length of the CDR3 is 14 residues. The germline gives CDR1 MNHEY, CDR2 SVGAGI. DNA for the CDR3: TGTGCCAGTAAACGGGACAGCCAGACCGGGGAGCTGTTTTTT. As protein: CASKRDSQTGELFF.

The chain couples TRBV27 to TRBJ2-7, with unresolved D. The CDR3 is made up of 15 amino acids. The V end lost 2 bases, the J end lost 1 base, and 12 bases lay between the germline ends. Looked up from germline, CDR1 is MNHEY and CDR2 is SMNVEV (reference sequence). The CDR3 region has the DNA TGTGCCAGCAGTTTAGGGCGAGAAAGGTCCTACGAGCAGTACTTC. The encoded protein is CASSLGRERSYEQYF.

The rearrangement uses TRBV4-1 and TRBJ1-3, with unresolved D. V lost 0 bases, J lost 0 bases, and 6 bases lay in between. Germline values: CDR1 MGHRA, CDR2 YSYEKL. The CDR3 runs 15 residues. The CDR3 region has the DNA TGCGCCAGCAGCCAAGATACGAGCTCTGGAAACACCATATATTTT. Protein: CASSQDTSSGNTIYF.

This sequence joins TRBV11-2 and TRBJ2-5; no clear D gene. The V gene lost 3 bases and the J gene lost 5 bases, with 10 bases spanning the gap. From germline, CDR1 is SGHAT and CDR2 FQNNGV. The CDR3 is 13 amino acids. The CDR3 sequence is CASSLGMPETQYF. The CDR3 DNA sequence: TGTGCCAGCAGCTTGGGGATGCCGGAGACCCAGTACTTC.

The chain has TRBV19 and TRBJ1-1; D is uncertain. Germline V gene data show CDR1 as LNHDA and CDR2 as SQIVND (reference sequence). The CDR3 length is 12 residues. V lost 4 bases, J lost 5 bases, and 8 bases lay in between. The DNA for the CDR3 is TGTGCCAGTAGTAGGGGTGGAACTGAAGCTTTCTTT. This codes for CASSRGGTEAFF. Combining the CDR3 with reference TRBV19 and TRBJ1-1 gives the whole variable domain DGGITQSPKYLFRKEGQNVTLSCEQNLNHDAMYWYRQDPGQGLRLIYYSQIVNDFQKGDIAEGYSVSREKKESFPLTVTSAQKNPTAFYLCASSRGGTEAFFGQGTRLTVV.

The chain combines TRBV24-1 with TRBJ2-3, with TRBD1 matching 11 bases. The CDR3 is 15 residues long. Germline CDR1 is KGHDR and CDR2 is SFDVKD. Unmatched junction bases numbered 2, after V lost 3 bases and J lost 4 bases. The CDR3 sequence is CATSDPGQGADTQYF. The CDR3 DNA reads TGTGCCACCAGTGATCCGGGACAGGGGGCAGATACGCAGTATTTT.

This chain links TRBV10-3 with TRBJ2-3; no reliable D call. Germline V gene lookup returns CDR1 ENHRY and CDR2 SYGVKD. The V and J ends lost 0 bases and 6 bases respectively, with 4 bases between them. The CDR3 length is 12 residues. CDR3 amino acids: CAISESSDTQYF. As DNA, the CDR3 is TGTGCCATCAGTGAGTCATCGGATACGCAGTATTTT.

As regards this clone: The junction departs from germline at one end; a sequencing error may be responsible. V usage is TRBV7-7 and J usage is TRBJ2-5; 8 nucleotides agree with TRBD1. The CDR3 spans 16 residues. Germline V gene sequence: CDR1 SSHAT, CDR2 FNYEAQ (reference sequence). CDR3 sequence: CASSSYPATGEETQYF. As DNA, the CDR3 is TGTGCTAGCAGCTCGTACCCGGCGACAGGGGAAGAGACCCAGTACTTC.

The chain couples TRBV12-5 to TRBJ1-6; possibly TRBD1 for D (5 bases). V lost 0 bases, J lost 0 bases, and 12 bases lay in between. Germline V gene sequence: CDR1 LGHNT, CDR2 FRNRAP. The CDR3 runs 18 residues. The CDR3 coding sequence is TGTGCTAGTGGTTTGGTACTCCAGGGCGGCTCCTATAATTCACCCCTCCACTTT. This codes for CASGLVLQGGSYNSPLHF. The full variable domain, with the rest looked up from reference TRBV12-5 and TRBJ1-6, is DARVTQTPRHKVTEMGQEVTMRCQPILGHNTVFWYRQTMMQGLELLAYFRNRAPLDDSGMPKDRFSAEMPDATLATLKIQPSEPRDSAVYFCASGLVLQGGSYNSPLHFGNGTRLTVT.

This chain joins TRBV7-3 and TRBJ2-1; D perhaps matches TRBD1 (6 bases). This CDR3 is built from 16 residues. Per the germline V gene, CDR1 is SGHTA and CDR2 is FQGTGA. The V and J ends lost 1 base and 5 bases respectively, with 15 bases between them. CDR3 DNA: TGTGCCAGCAGCTTAATGGGCAGGGGCTATGACAATGAGCAGTTCTTC. It codes for CASSLMGRGYDNEQFF.